The T cell receptor beta chain described here comes from a study of T-cell reconstitution after alpha-beta-depleted transplantation in children. Unique molecular identifiers tagged the TCRbeta library. TCRdb re-derived calls from the PCR reads in MiXCR, one entry per CDR3 protein. The sample has about 230,000 distinct CDR3 sequences; around 12% are singletons. Trimming at V came to 1 base and at J to 4 bases, leaving 3 bases not matched to a gene. Germline CDR1 SGHTA, CDR2 FQGTGA. This CDR3 has 15 residues. V usage is TRBV7-3 and J usage is TRBJ2-1, with 8 bases fitting TRBD2. Sample: PBMCs from the stem cell graft donor, taken from the stem cell graft. The receptor's source is a human donor who donated a stem cell graft to a child with acute lymphoblastic leukemia. CDR3 coding DNA: TGTGCCAGCAGCTTAATGGCTAGCGGGTACAATGAGCAGTTCTTC. Amino acid sequence: CASSLMASGYNEQFF.